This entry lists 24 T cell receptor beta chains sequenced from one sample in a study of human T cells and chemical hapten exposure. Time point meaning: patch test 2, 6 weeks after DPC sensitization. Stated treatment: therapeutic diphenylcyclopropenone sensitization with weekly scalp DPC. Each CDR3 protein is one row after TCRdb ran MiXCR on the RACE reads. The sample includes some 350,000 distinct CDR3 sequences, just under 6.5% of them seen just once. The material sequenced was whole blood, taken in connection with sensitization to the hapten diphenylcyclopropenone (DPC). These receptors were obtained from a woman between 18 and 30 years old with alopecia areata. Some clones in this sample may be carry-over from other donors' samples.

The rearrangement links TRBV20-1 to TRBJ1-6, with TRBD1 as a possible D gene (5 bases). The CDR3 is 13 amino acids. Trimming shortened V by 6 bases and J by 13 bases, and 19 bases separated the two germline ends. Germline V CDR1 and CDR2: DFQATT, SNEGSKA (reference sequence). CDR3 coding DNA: TGCAGTGCCAAGGGACGGGGAATTCACCCCCTCCACTTT. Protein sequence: CSAKGRGIHPLHF.

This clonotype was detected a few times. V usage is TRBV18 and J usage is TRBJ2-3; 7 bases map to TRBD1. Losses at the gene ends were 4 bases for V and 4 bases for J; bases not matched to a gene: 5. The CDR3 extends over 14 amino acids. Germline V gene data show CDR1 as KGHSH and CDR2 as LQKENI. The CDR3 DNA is TGTGCCAGCTCACGAGGACAGGCCCCAGATACGCAGTATTTT. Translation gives CASSRGQAPDTQYF.

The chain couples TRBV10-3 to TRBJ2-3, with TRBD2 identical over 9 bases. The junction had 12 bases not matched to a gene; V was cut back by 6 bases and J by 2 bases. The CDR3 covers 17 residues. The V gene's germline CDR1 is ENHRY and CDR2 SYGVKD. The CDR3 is CAISPREAGGPTDTQYF. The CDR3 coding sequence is TGTGCCATCAGCCCCCGTGAGGCGGGGGGGCCCACAGATACGCAGTATTTT.

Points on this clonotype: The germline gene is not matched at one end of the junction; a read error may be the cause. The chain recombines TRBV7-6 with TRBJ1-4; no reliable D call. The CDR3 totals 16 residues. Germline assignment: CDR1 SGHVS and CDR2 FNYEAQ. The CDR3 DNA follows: TGTGCCAGCAGCCCGGGCGGCCGTACAACGAATGAAAAACTGTTTTTT. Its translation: CASSPGGRTTNEKLFF.

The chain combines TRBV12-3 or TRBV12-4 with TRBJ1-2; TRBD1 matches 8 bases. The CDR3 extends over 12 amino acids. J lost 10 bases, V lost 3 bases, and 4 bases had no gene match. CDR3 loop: CASSFRTGHYTF. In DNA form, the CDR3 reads TGTGCCAGCAGTTTTCGGACAGGGCACTACACCTTC.

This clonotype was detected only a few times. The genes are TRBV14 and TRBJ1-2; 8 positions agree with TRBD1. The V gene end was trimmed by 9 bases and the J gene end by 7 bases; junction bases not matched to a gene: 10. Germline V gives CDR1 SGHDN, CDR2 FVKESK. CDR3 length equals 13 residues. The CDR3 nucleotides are TGTGCCAGTACACTGTGGACAGGGATTGGCTACACCTTC. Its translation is CASTLWTGIGYTF.

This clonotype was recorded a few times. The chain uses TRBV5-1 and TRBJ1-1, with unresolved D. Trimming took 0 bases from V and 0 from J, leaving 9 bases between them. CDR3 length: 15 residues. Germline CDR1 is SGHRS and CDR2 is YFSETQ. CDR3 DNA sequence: TGCGCCAGCAGCTTGGCCGCGAGTGTGAACACTGAAGCTTTCTTT. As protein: CASSLAASVNTEAFF.

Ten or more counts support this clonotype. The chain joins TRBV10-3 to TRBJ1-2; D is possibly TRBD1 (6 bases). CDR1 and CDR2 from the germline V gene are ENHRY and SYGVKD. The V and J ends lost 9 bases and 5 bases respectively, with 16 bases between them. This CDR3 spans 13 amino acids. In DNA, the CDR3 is TGTGCCATTATGGGAGGGGGACGGTATGGCTACACCTTC. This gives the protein CAIMGGGRYGYTF.

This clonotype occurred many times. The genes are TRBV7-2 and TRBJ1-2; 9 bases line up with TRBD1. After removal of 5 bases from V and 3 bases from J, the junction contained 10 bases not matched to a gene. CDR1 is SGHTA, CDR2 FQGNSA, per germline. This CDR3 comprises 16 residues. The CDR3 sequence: CASSRSPGQGDYGYTF. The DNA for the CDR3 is TGTGCCAGCAGCCGAAGTCCGGGACAGGGAGACTATGGCTACACCTTC.

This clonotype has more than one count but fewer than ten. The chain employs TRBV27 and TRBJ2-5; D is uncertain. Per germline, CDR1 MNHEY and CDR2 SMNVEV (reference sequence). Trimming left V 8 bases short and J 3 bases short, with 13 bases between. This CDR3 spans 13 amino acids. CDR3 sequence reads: CASSWGREETQYF. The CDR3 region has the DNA TGTGCCAGCTCATGGGGTCGAGAAGAGACCCAGTACTTC.

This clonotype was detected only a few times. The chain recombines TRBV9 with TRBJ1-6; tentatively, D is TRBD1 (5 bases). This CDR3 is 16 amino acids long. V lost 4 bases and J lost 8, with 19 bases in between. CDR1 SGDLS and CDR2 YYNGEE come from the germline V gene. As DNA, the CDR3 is TGTGCCAGCAGCCCCTGGGTGGCGGGGACCTATTCACCCCTCCACTTT. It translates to CASSPWVAGTYSPLHF.

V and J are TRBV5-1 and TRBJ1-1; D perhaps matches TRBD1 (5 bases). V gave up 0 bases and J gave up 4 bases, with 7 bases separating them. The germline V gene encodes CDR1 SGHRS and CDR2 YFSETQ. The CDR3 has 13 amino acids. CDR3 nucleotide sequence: TGCGCCAGCAGCTTGGACAGGCCCACTGAAGCTTTCTTT. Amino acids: CASSLDRPTEAFF.

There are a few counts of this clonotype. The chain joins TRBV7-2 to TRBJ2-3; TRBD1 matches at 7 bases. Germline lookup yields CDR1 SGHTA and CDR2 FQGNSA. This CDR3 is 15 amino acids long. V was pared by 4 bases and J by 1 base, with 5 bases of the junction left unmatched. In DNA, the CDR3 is TGTGCCAGCAGCTCCCACAGGGGAGGCACAGATACGCAGTATTTT. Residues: CASSSHRGGTDTQYF.

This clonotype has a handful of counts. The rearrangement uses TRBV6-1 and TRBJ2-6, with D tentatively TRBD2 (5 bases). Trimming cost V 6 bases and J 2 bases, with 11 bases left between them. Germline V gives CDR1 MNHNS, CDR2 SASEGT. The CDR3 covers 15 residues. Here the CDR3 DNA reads TGTGCCAGCAGCAGCGGCAGCACTGGGGCCAACGTCCTGACTTTC. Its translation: CASSSGSTGANVLTF.

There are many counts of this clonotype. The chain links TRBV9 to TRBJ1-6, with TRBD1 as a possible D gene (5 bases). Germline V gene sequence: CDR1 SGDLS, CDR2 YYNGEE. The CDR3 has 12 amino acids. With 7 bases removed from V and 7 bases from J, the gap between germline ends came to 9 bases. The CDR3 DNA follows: TGTGCCAGCGGGGCCCCGAATTCACCCCTCCACTTT. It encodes CASGAPNSPLHF. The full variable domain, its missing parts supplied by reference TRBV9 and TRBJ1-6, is DSGVTQTPKHLITATGQRVTLRCSPRSGDLSVYWYQQSLDQGLQFLIQYYNGEERAKGNILERFSAQQFPDLHSELNLSSLELGDSALYFCASGAPNSPLHFGNGTRLTVT.

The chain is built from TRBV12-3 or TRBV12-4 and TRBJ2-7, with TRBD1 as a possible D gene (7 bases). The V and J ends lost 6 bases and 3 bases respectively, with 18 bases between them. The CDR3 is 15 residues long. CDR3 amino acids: CASSSSQGTYYEQYF. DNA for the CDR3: TGTGCCAGCAGCTCCTCACAGGGGACTTACTACGAGCAGTACTTC.

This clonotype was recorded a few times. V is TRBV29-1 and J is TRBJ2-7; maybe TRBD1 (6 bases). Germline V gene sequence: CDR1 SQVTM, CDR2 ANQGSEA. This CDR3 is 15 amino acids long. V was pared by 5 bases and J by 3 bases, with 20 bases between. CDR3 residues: CSVQWDTRASYEQYF. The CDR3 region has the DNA TGCAGCGTTCAATGGGACACCCGAGCGAGCTACGAGCAGTACTTC.

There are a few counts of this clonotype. This CDR3 is CASSGGTRGAYEQYF. The CDR3, as DNA: TGTGCCAGCAGCGGGGGGACTAGGGGAGCGTACGAGCAGTACTTC. The chain combines TRBV7-6 with TRBJ2-7; 8 positions agree with TRBD2. After removal of 5 bases from V and 4 bases from J, the junction contained 10 bases not matched to a gene. Looked up from germline, CDR1 is SGHVS and CDR2 is FNYEAQ. The CDR3 consists of 15 residues.

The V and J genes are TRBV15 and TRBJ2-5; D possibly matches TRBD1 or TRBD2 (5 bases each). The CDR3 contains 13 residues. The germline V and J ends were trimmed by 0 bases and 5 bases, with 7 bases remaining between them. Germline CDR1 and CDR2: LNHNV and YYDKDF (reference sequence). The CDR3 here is CATSRDREETQYF. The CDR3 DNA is TGTGCCACCAGCAGAGACAGGGAGGAGACCCAGTACTTC.

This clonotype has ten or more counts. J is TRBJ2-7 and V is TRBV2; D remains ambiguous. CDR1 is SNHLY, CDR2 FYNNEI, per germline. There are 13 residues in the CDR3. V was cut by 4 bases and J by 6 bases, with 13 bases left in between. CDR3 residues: CASSAEHYGEQYF. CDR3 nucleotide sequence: TGTGCCAGCAGTGCGGAACATTACGGCGAGCAGTACTTC.

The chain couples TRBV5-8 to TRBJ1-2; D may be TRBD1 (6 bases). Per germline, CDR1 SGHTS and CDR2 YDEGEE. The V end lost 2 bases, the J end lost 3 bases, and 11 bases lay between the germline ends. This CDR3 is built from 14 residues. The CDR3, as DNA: TGTGCCAGCAGCTTCAGGGGTAACGACTATGGCTACACCTTC. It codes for CASSFRGNDYGYTF.

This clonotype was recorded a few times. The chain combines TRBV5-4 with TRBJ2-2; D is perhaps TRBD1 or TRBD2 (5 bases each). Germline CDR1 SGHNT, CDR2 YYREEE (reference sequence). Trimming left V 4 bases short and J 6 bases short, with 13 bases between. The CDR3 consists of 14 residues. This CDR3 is CASSTGLEAGELFF. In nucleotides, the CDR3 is TGTGCCAGCAGCACAGGACTCGAGGCCGGGGAGCTGTTTTTT.

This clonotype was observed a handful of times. This chain's CDR3 is CASSRDIPYNEQFF. For the CDR3, the DNA is TGTGCCAGCAGTCGAGACATACCCTACAATGAGCAGTTCTTC. This chain uses TRBV7-3 with TRBJ2-1; no clear D gene. The ends were cut back, 6 bases at V and 2 bases at J, with 11 bases in the middle. This CDR3 region has 14 residues. Germline-derived CDR1 and CDR2 are SGHTA and FQGTGA.

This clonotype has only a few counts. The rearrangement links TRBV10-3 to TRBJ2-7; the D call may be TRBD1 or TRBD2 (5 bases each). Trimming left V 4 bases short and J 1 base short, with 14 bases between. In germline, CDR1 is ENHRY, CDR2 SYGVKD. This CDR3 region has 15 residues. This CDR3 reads CAISVSRDPSYEQYF. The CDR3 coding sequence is TGTGCCATCAGTGTAAGCAGGGACCCGTCCTACGAGCAGTACTTC.